This TCR beta chain was sequenced in a study of shared clonotypes between healthy human individuals. Authors' data handling: In the immunoSEQ data, sequences were junction-only and lacked quality scores, so filtering differed. Sequenced by immunoSEQ multiplex PCR; TCRdb stores in-frame clones only, minus some. The V and J calls and the clone size are those of that table, but D and trimming were determined from the DNA. Among some 2.1 million clones listed, over 85% were seen once. V dropped 1 base and J dropped 3; count of bases not matched to a gene: 8. Looked up from germline, CDR1 is LGHNA and CDR2 is YNFKEQ. The CDR3 contains 16 residues. Study findings and constraints: When naive CD4 clonotypes were compared across a few donors, approximately 5% were shared. The generation probabilities recorded for non-shared clonotypes fell below those of clonotypes shared by all four donors.

With respect to this clone: Its antigen is unknown.

In the naive CD8 group, cells lacked CD45RO and were positively selected for CCR7, so terminally differentiated effector memory CD45RA+ cells were left out. Donors had no recently reported acute infections or vaccinations and were HIV-negative. This receptor was obtained from a man younger than 35 in good health. Some clones in this sample may be carry-over from other donors' samples. Sequencing used naive CD8+ T cells from PBMCs. This rearrangement joins TRBV4-2 to TRBJ2-7; 8 nucleotides align to TRBD2. CDR3 DNA: TGTGCCAGCAGCCAAGCACTAGCGGAACTGATCTACGAGCAGTACTTC. It encodes CASSQALAELIYEQYF.